This is a list of T cell receptor beta chains from one sample in a study of blood T cell repertoires in COVID-19. Sequencing used immunoSEQ multiplex PCR; TCRdb keeps in-frame clones, though not all of them. Of around 220,000 clones listed, around 86% were seen once; the top ten hold roughly 10%. The sequenced sample consisted of peripheral blood. These receptors were collected from a woman between 45 and 65 years old with COVID-19, enrolled during active disease. The CDR3 runs from the conserved cysteine through the conserved F or W. The D gene is left open where the match is weak. The listing skips clone size in some rows; elsewhere it reads once, few, many or a size class.

CDR3 protein: CASSITASGGLTDTQYF
CDR3 DNA: TGTGCCAGTAGTATAACGGCTAGCGGGGGGTTAACAGATACGCAGTATTTT
D gene: TRBD2
V gene: TRBV19
clone size: -
J gene: TRBJ2-3

CDR3 protein: CASSTTGRNQPQHF
CDR3 DNA: TGTGCCAGTAGTACGACAGGGAGGAACCAGCCCCAGCATTTT
D gene: TRBD1
V gene: TRBV19
clone size: -
J gene: TRBJ1-5

CDR3 protein: CASSLDLGGSYNEQFF
CDR3 DNA: TGCGCCAGCAGCTTGGACTTGGGGGGCTCCTACAATGAGCAGTTCTTC
D gene: -
V gene: TRBV5-1
clone size: -
J gene: TRBJ2-1

CDR3 protein: CASSLSEVYGYTF
CDR3 DNA: TGTGCCAGCAGTTTATCCGAGGTCTATGGCTACACCTTC
D gene: -
V gene: TRBV28
clone size: -
J gene: TRBJ1-2

CDR3 protein: CASSMTSAFLGAFF
CDR3 DNA: TGTGCCAGTAGTATGACGTCAGCCTTTCTCGGGGCTTTCTTT
D gene: -
V gene: TRBV19
clone size: -
J gene: TRBJ1-1

CDR3 protein: CASTQPGGNTIYF
CDR3 DNA: TGTGCCAGCACCCAGCCCGGGGGAAACACCATATATTTT
D gene: -
V gene: TRBV25-1
clone size: -
J gene: TRBJ1-3

CDR3 protein: CASSFRQGAKSGNTIYF
CDR3 DNA: TGTGCCAGCAGCTTTAGGCAGGGGGCGAAATCTGGAAACACCATATATTTT
D gene: TRBD1
V gene: TRBV7-2
clone size: few
J gene: TRBJ1-3

CDR3 protein: CASSLVARGYQPQHF
CDR3 DNA: TGTGCCAGCAGCTTAGTTGCCAGGGGGTATCAGCCCCAGCATTTT
D gene: TRBD1
V gene: TRBV7-8
clone size: -
J gene: TRBJ1-5

CDR3 protein: CASSPDRTGELFF
CDR3 DNA: TGTGCCAGCAGTCCAGACAGAACCGGGGAGCTGTTTTTT
D gene: -
V gene: TRBV12-3/TRBV12-4
clone size: -
J gene: TRBJ2-2

CDR3 protein: CASSLSVSVYGYTF
CDR3 DNA: TGTGCCAGCAGTTTATCGGTCAGCGTTTATGGCTACACCTTC
D gene: -
V gene: TRBV27
clone size: -
J gene: TRBJ1-2

CDR3 protein: CASKARGMNYGYTF
CDR3 DNA: TGCGCCTCCAAAGCGAGGGGGATGAACTATGGCTACACCTTC
D gene: -
V gene: TRBV10-1
clone size: few
J gene: TRBJ1-2

CDR3 protein: CASSQDMGGQANTGELFF
CDR3 DNA: TGCGCCAGCAGCCAAGACATGGGGGGACAGGCGAACACCGGGGAGCTGTTTTTT
D gene: TRBD1
V gene: TRBV4-3
clone size: once
J gene: TRBJ2-2

CDR3 protein: CASSLAGAGGELFF
CDR3 DNA: TGTGCCAGCAGCCTAGCGGGGGCCGGCGGGGAGCTGTTTTTT
D gene: TRBD2
V gene: TRBV7-3
clone size: -
J gene: TRBJ2-2

CDR3 protein: CASSLGTGPYGYTF
CDR3 DNA: TGTGCCAGCTCACTCGGGACAGGACCGTATGGCTACACCTTC
D gene: TRBD1
V gene: TRBV18
clone size: few
J gene: TRBJ1-2

CDR3 protein: CASSQVARSPLHF
CDR3 DNA: TGTGCCAGCAGTCAGGTGGCCCGGTCACCCCTCCACTTT
D gene: -
V gene: TRBV12-3/TRBV12-4
clone size: -
J gene: TRBJ1-6

CDR3 protein: CASSLGQGAEAFF
CDR3 DNA: TGTGCCAGCAGTTTAGGCCAGGGGGCTGAAGCTTTCTTT
D gene: TRBD1
V gene: TRBV28
clone size: -
J gene: TRBJ1-1

CDR3 protein: CASSFRTEAFF
CDR3 DNA: TGTGCCAGCAGCTTCCGCACTGAAGCTTTCTTT
D gene: -
V gene: TRBV5-6
clone size: -
J gene: TRBJ1-1

CDR3 protein: CASTKEPTVHRAQYF
CDR3 DNA: TGTGCCAGTACCAAGGAGCCCACCGTCCACAGGGCCCAGTACTTC
D gene: -
V gene: TRBV2
clone size: -
J gene: TRBJ2-5

CDR3 protein: CASSHIPGQGIPSLHF
CDR3 DNA: TGCGCCAGCAGCCACATACCGGGACAGGGTATCCCCTCCCTCCACTTT
D gene: TRBD1
V gene: TRBV4-1
clone size: -
J gene: TRBJ1-6

CDR3 protein: CASGLPSAGASYNEQFF
CDR3 DNA: TGTGCTAGTGGTTTGCCCTCAGCGGGGGCCTCCTACAATGAGCAGTTCTTC
D gene: TRBD2
V gene: TRBV12-5
clone size: -
J gene: TRBJ2-1

CDR3 protein: CASSQDSADNSPLHF
CDR3 DNA: TGTGCCAGCAGCCAAGACAGCGCGGATAATTCACCCCTCCACTTT
D gene: -
V gene: TRBV4-2
clone size: few
J gene: TRBJ1-6

CDR3 protein: CASSPPGGPSYGYTF
CDR3 DNA: TGTGCCAGCAGCCCACCGGGGGGGCCCTCTTACGGCTACACCTTC
D gene: -
V gene: TRBV27
clone size: -
J gene: TRBJ1-2

CDR3 protein: CASSPTLAGGPETQYF
CDR3 DNA: TGTGCCAGCAGCCCAACTCTAGCGGGGGGGCCGGAGACCCAGTACTTC
D gene: TRBD2
V gene: TRBV5-8
clone size: -
J gene: TRBJ2-5

CDR3 protein: CASSLTSGLEQFF
CDR3 DNA: TGTGCCAGCAGCCTGACTAGCGGGCTTGAGCAGTTCTTC
D gene: TRBD2
V gene: TRBV11-3
clone size: -
J gene: TRBJ2-1

CDR3 protein: CAIPQGHNYGYTF
CDR3 DNA: TGTGCCATCCCACAGGGACATAACTATGGCTACACCTTC
D gene: -
V gene: TRBV28
clone size: -
J gene: TRBJ1-2

CDR3 protein: CASRGGPNEKLFF
CDR3 DNA: TGTGCCAGCAGGGGGGGACCTAATGAAAAACTGTTTTTT
D gene: -
V gene: TRBV5-4
clone size: -
J gene: TRBJ1-4

CDR3 protein: CASRRTGNEKLFF
CDR3 DNA: TGCGCCAGCAGAAGGACAGGGAACGAAAAACTGTTTTTT
D gene: TRBD1
V gene: TRBV5-1
clone size: -
J gene: TRBJ1-4

CDR3 protein: CASGRGGRDTQYF
CDR3 DNA: TGTGCCAGCGGGAGGGGGGGACGCGATACGCAGTATTTT
D gene: -
V gene: TRBV28
clone size: -
J gene: TRBJ2-3